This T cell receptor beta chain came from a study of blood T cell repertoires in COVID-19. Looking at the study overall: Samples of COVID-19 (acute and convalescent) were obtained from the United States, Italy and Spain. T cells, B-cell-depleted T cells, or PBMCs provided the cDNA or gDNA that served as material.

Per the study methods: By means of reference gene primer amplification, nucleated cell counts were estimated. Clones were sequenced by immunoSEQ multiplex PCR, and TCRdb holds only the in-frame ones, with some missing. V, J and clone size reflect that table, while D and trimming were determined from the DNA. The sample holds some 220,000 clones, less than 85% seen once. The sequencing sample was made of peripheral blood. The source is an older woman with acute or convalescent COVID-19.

Here the CDR3 DNA reads TGTGCCAGCGCCCCCCGAGGGGGGGCATCTATGGGCTACACCTTC. Its protein is CASAPRGGASMGYTF. The rearrangement links TRBV6-6 to TRBJ1-2; D perhaps matches TRBD1 (6 bases). The CDR3 extends over 15 amino acids. Germline V gene sequence: CDR1 MNHNY, CDR2 SVGAGI (reference sequence). The ends were cut back, 8 bases at V and 8 bases at J, with 24 bases in the middle.